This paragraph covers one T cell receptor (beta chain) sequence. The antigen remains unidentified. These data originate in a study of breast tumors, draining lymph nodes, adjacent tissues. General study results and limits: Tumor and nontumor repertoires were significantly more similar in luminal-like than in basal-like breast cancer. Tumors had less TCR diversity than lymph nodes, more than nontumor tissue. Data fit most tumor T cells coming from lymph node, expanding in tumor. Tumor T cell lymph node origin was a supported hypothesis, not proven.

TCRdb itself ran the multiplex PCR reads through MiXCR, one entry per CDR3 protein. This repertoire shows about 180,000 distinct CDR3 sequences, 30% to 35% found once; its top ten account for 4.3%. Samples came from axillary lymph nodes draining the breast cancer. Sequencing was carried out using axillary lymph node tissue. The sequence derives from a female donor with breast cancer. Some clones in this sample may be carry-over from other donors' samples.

Here the CDR3 reads CASRVTSGGSYQETQYF. The CDR3 coding sequence is TGTGCCAGCAGGGTGACTAGCGGGGGATCGTACCAAGAGACCCAGTACTTC. This rearrangement joins TRBV12-3 or TRBV12-4 to TRBJ2-5; 12 nucleotides align to TRBD2. This CDR3 is built from 17 residues. With 6 bases clipped from V and 0 bases from J, the junction kept 8 bases outside the gene matches.